A selection of T cell receptor beta chains follows, all from one sample in a study of chemoradiotherapy in HPV16-positive cancers. The data were produced by immunoSEQ multiplex PCR, yet TCRdb's version contains in-frame clones alone and is incomplete. Of over 30,000 clones in the sample, roughly 86% are singletons; the top ten hold 2.1%. The input for sequencing was blood, taken from a patient who underwent chemoradiotherapy. The receptors derive from a human donor with HPV-associated anogenital cancer. The CDR3 runs from the conserved cysteine through the conserved F or W. The D gene is left open where the match is weak. Some rows have no size entry. The others give once, few or many, or a class for an expanded clone.

d_call | j_call | cdr3_length | clone_size | v_call | cdr3_nt | cdr3_aa
. | TRBJ1-2 | 16 | . | TRBV28 | TGTGCCAGCGTCCACCCTGGGGGCACAGCCGGCTATGGCTACACCTTC | CASVHPGGTAGYGYTF
. | TRBJ1-2 | 15 | . | TRBV28 | TGTGCCAGCAGTTTTTTAACAGGACGTTTCTATGGCTACACCTTC | CASSFLTGRFYGYTF
. | TRBJ1-1 | 15 | . | TRBV5-1 | TGCGCCAGCAGCTTTGACTCTTTTAGTGGCGCTGAAGCTTTCTTT | CASSFDSFSGAEAFF
. | TRBJ2-7 | 16 | . | TRBV6-5 | TGTGCCAGCAGTTACCCTGGGCAGGGGGGTGCCTACGAGCAGTACTTC | CASSYPGQGGAYEQYF
. | TRBJ1-5 | 17 | . | TRBV10-3 | TGTGCCATCAGTGAGTCCTCTCGTTCAGGGCCCAATCAGCCCCAGCATTTT | CAISESSRSGPNQPQHF
TRBD1 | TRBJ1-2 | 15 | . | TRBV6-1 | TGTGCCAGCAGTGAAAGGTCGGGACAGACATATGGCTACACCTTC | CASSERSGQTYGYTF
TRBD1 | TRBJ1-5 | 15 | . | TRBV27 | TGTGCCGTGGGCAGGGGGGGAGGGAGCAATCAGCCCCAGCATTTT | CAVGRGGGSNQPQHF
. | TRBJ1-4 | 17 | . | TRBV7-6 | TGTGCCAGCAGCTTACAGGGAATTAGGGGTTCTGATGAAAAACTGTTTTTT | CASSLQGIRGSDEKLFF
. | TRBJ2-7 | 12 | . | TRBV2 | TGTGCCAGCAGTGCTTACGACTACGAGCAGTACTTC | CASSAYDYEQYF
. | TRBJ1-1 | 14 | . | TRBV7-9 | TGTGCCAGCAGCCCCCCCGGGACGAACACTGAAGCTTTCTTT | CASSPPGTNTEAFF
. | TRBJ2-7 | 8 | . | TRBV7-6 | TGTGCCAGCAGCGAGGGTCCTTTC | CASSEGPF
TRBD1 | TRBJ1-2 | 18 | . | TRBV6-4 | TGTGCCAGCAGTGACTCGTATGGAAAGGACAGGGCTAACTATGGCTACACCTTC | CASSDSYGKDRANYGYTF
. | TRBJ1-1 | 17 | once | TRBV28 | TGTGCCAGCAGCCCCGTCCGGGGCGCAACTACGAACACTGAAGCTTTCTTT | CASSPVRGATTNTEAFF
TRBD2 | TRBJ2-1 | 15 | . | TRBV7-2 | TGTGCCAGCAGCTTAGTCGGGGGGACTTACAATGAGCAGTTCTTC | CASSLVGGTYNEQFF
. | TRBJ2-1 | 15 | once | TRBV4-2 | TGTGCCAGCAGCCCCGGGAGGGAGGGGGCGGAGGAGCAGTTCTTC | CASSPGREGAEEQFF
TRBD1 | TRBJ1-5 | 13 | few | TRBV19 | TGTGCCAGTACAGGACAGGGAGTAAAGCCCCAGCATTTT | CASTGQGVKPQHF
. | TRBJ1-5 | 13 | . | TRBV2 | TGTGCCAGCAGGGTAGAGGGGGGAGCGCCCCAGCATTTT | CASRVEGGAPQHF
TRBD1 | TRBJ2-3 | 14 | few | TRBV4-2 | TGTGCCAGCAGCCCTGGGGACAGCTCAGATACGCAGTATTTT | CASSPGDSSDTQYF
TRBD1 | TRBJ2-7 | 14 | . | TRBV25-1 | TGTGCCAGCAGTGATCCAACAGGGGGGTACGAGCAGTACTTC | CASSDPTGGYEQYF
TRBD1 | TRBJ1-1 | 16 | few | TRBV5-1 | TGCGCCAGCAGCGGTGGACAGGGGGCCGGGAACACTGAAGCTTTCTTT | CASSGGQGAGNTEAFF
TRBD1 | TRBJ2-5 | 15 | . | TRBV27 | TGTGCCAGCAGTTTAAAGGGACAGGGGTGGGAGACCCAGTACTTC | CASSLKGQGWETQYF
TRBD1 | TRBJ2-7 | 14 | . | TRBV13 | TGTGCCAGCAGCGAGGACAGGGTCCCTCGCGAGCAGTACTTC | CASSEDRVPREQYF
. | TRBJ2-1 | 13 | . | TRBV15 | TGTGCCACCAGCAGAGAAGTGGCGGATGAGCAGTTCTTC | CATSREVADEQFF
TRBD1 | TRBJ1-6 | 14 | . | TRBV14 | TGTGCCAGCAGCGTGGGACAGGGTGGATCACCCCTCCACTTT | CASSVGQGGSPLHF
. | TRBJ2-7 | 12 | . | TRBV11-2 | TGTGCCAGCAGCTTAGAAACCTACGAGCAGTACTTC | CASSLETYEQYF
. | TRBJ1-2 | 13 | once | TRBV19 | TGTGCCAGTAGTATATACGAAGGTCATGGCTACACCTTC | CASSIYEGHGYTF
. | TRBJ1-1 | 13 | . | TRBV4-2 | TGTGCCAGCAGCCAAGGCACAAACACTGAAGCTTTCTTT | CASSQGTNTEAFF
. | TRBJ2-7 | 13 | . | TRBV29-1 | TGCAGCGTTAACCAGGGGGGAAGGTACGAGCAGTACTTC | CSVNQGGRYEQYF
. | TRBJ1-2 | 13 | once | TRBV28 | TGTGCCAGCAGTCAACAGATAAACTATGGCTACACCTTC | CASSQQINYGYTF
. | TRBJ1-2 | 14 | few | TRBV19 | TGTGCCAGTAGTATGGGCCCGGGGGACTATGGCTACACCTTC | CASSMGPGDYGYTF
. | TRBJ2-5 | 14 | . | TRBV9 | TGTGCCAGCAGCGTAACCTCATCCGGAGAGACCCAGTACTTC | CASSVTSSGETQYF